This entry concerns a single T cell receptor (beta chain). What it recognizes is unknown. The source of the sample is a study of somatic mutations in cytotoxic T cells in rheumatoid arthritis. Study information: Patients gave 30 ml EDTA peripheral blood immediately after diagnosis, prior to starting treatment. Points from the study as a whole: Antigens recognized by the expanded CD8+ clones were unknown. Per patient, the largest CD8+ clone was found to exceed 20% of CD8+ cells in about an eighth of the 65 cases.

Data came from immunoSEQ multiplex PCR; TCRdb stores just in-frame clones and leaves some out. The data show fewer than 11,000 clones, with 85% seen just once and roughly 8% held by the top ten. Specimen: CD8+ T cells sorted from blood. This sequence originates from an adult with rheumatoid arthritis.

This chain's CDR3 is CASSPNRDREGEQYF. For the CDR3, the DNA is TGTGCCAGCAGTCCCAACCGGGACAGGGAGGGGGAGCAGTACTTC. The genes are TRBV27 and TRBJ2-7; 9 bases map to TRBD1. The CDR3 is made up of 15 amino acids. CDR1 is MNHEY, CDR2 SMNVEV, per germline (reference sequence). Germline trimming cut 5 bases from V and 7 bases from J; bases unmatched to any gene: 12.